These T cell receptor beta chains were read from a single sample in a study of blood T cell repertoires in COVID-19. This table comes from immunoSEQ multiplex PCR, and its TCRdb copy is limited to in-frame clones, with some not included. The table lists around 310,000 clones, 89% of them singletons. Sequencing input: PBMCs or T cells enriched from blood (not recorded which). Every receptor here comes from a woman aged 25-40 years who had recovered from COVID-19. Both conserved end residues are part of each CDR3. D genes are given only for firm matches. Part of the rows lack a size; the others show once, few, many or a class for expanded clones.

clone size: -; D gene: TRBD1; V gene: TRBV2; J gene: TRBJ1-5; CDR3 DNA: TGTGCCAGCACTCGGACAGGGAGCAATCAGCCCCAGCATTTT; CDR3 protein: CASTRTGSNQPQHF
clone size: -; D gene: -; V gene: TRBV28; J gene: TRBJ1-5; CDR3 DNA: TGTGCCAGCAGTTCCCCCTCGGACAGATATACCTATAGCAATCAGCCCCAGCATTTT; CDR3 protein: CASSSPSDRYTYSNQPQHF
clone size: -; D gene: TRBD2; V gene: TRBV14; J gene: TRBJ2-1; CDR3 DNA: TGTGCCAGCAGCCTGGCGGGAGTCCCCAATGAGCAGTTCTTC; CDR3 protein: CASSLAGVPNEQFF
clone size: -; D gene: TRBD1; V gene: TRBV3-1/TRBV3-2; J gene: TRBJ2-1; CDR3 DNA: TGTGCCAGCAGCCAAGATCTGACAGGGTCTCAGTTCTTC; CDR3 protein: CASSQDLTGSQFF
clone size: few; D gene: -; V gene: TRBV7-9; J gene: TRBJ1-6; CDR3 DNA: TGTGCCAGCAGCTTAGAACTCGGGGGTTATAATTCACCCCTCCACTTT; CDR3 protein: CASSLELGGYNSPLHF
clone size: -; D gene: TRBD1; V gene: TRBV3-1/TRBV3-2; J gene: TRBJ1-2; CDR3 DNA: TGTGCCAGCAGCCAAACTTACCGCCGGGGGACAGCTGTCCTCTACACCTTC; CDR3 protein: CASSQTYRRGTAVLYTF
clone size: -; D gene: -; V gene: TRBV9; J gene: TRBJ2-7; CDR3 DNA: TGTGCCAGCAGCGTCGGGCAGGGGATAAACTACGAGCAGTACTTC; CDR3 protein: CASSVGQGINYEQYF
clone size: once; D gene: TRBD1; V gene: TRBV6-2/TRBV6-3; J gene: TRBJ1-5; CDR3 DNA: TGTGCCAGCAGTCTCCGGGACAGTAGGAGCCCCCAGCATTTT; CDR3 protein: CASSLRDSRSPQHF
clone size: -; D gene: -; V gene: TRBV7-2; J gene: TRBJ2-2; CDR3 DNA: TGTGCCAGCAGCTTAGCGGGAGCTACCGGGGAGCTGTTTTTT; CDR3 protein: CASSLAGATGELFF
clone size: -; D gene: -; V gene: TRBV6-5; J gene: TRBJ1-1; CDR3 DNA: TGTGCCAGCAGTCTGGTACGAGGAAGCCTAGAAGCTTTCTTT; CDR3 protein: CASSLVRGSLEAFF
clone size: -; D gene: TRBD1; V gene: TRBV5-1; J gene: TRBJ1-2; CDR3 DNA: TGCGCCAGCAGCTTGAGGACAGGGACTTACGGCTACACCTTC; CDR3 protein: CASSLRTGTYGYTF
clone size: -; D gene: -; V gene: TRBV5-1; J gene: TRBJ1-2; CDR3 DNA: TGCGCCAGCAGCTTGGCCGCTTCGAACGACATGGGCTATGGCTACACCTTC; CDR3 protein: CASSLAASNDMGYGYTF
clone size: once; D gene: -; V gene: TRBV5-4; J gene: TRBJ2-7; CDR3 DNA: TGTGCCAGCAGCTTGGATGTAGGAGGGAAGTACTTC; CDR3 protein: CASSLDVGGKYF
clone size: -; D gene: TRBD2; V gene: TRBV6-5; J gene: TRBJ2-7; CDR3 DNA: TGTGCCAGTCATCGGGAGGACTCCTACGAGCAGTACTTC; CDR3 protein: CASHREDSYEQYF
clone size: few; D gene: TRBD1; V gene: TRBV11-2; J gene: TRBJ1-2; CDR3 DNA: TGTGCCAGCAGCCACCCCAAAGGACCAGGGGGCGCCTATGGCTACACCTTC; CDR3 protein: CASSHPKGPGGAYGYTF
clone size: -; D gene: -; V gene: TRBV18; J gene: TRBJ2-2; CDR3 DNA: TGTGCCAGCTCCACTGTGACGAACACCGGGGAGCTGTTTTTT; CDR3 protein: CASSTVTNTGELFF
clone size: once; D gene: TRBD1; V gene: TRBV7-2; J gene: TRBJ1-6; CDR3 DNA: TGTGCCAGCAACCGCTTAGGATTCGAACTGGGACAGGGAGGTTCACCCCTCCACTTT; CDR3 protein: CASNRLGFELGQGGSPLHF
clone size: -; D gene: -; V gene: TRBV6-2/TRBV6-3; J gene: TRBJ1-2; CDR3 DNA: TGTGCCAGCAGTTCAGTCTATGGCTACACCTTC; CDR3 protein: CASSSVYGYTF
clone size: once; D gene: -; V gene: TRBV28; J gene: TRBJ1-5; CDR3 DNA: TGTGCCAGCAGACTGGGGGGGTTTGGCAATCAGCCCCAGCATTTT; CDR3 protein: CASRLGGFGNQPQHF
clone size: few; D gene: -; V gene: TRBV5-1; J gene: TRBJ1-2; CDR3 DNA: TGCGCCAGCAGCCCCGAGGCACATAACTATGGCTACACCTTC; CDR3 protein: CASSPEAHNYGYTF
clone size: few; D gene: TRBD1; V gene: TRBV5-1; J gene: TRBJ2-1; CDR3 DNA: TGCGCCAGCGCCCGGACAGGGCTAGTGGCCGGTATTGAGCAGTTCTTC; CDR3 protein: CASARTGLVAGIEQFF
clone size: -; D gene: -; V gene: TRBV19; J gene: TRBJ1-1; CDR3 DNA: TGTGCCAGTAGTAATGAAGGCAGGTCCACTGAAGCTTTCTTT; CDR3 protein: CASSNEGRSTEAFF
clone size: -; D gene: -; V gene: TRBV5-1; J gene: TRBJ1-3; CDR3 DNA: TGCGCCAGCAGCCTGGGACAATATGACTCTGGAAACACCATATATTTT; CDR3 protein: CASSLGQYDSGNTIYF
clone size: -; D gene: TRBD1; V gene: TRBV7-6; J gene: TRBJ1-1; CDR3 DNA: TGTGCCAGCAGCTCAGGACAGGGGAACACTGAAGCTTTCTTT; CDR3 protein: CASSSGQGNTEAFF
clone size: -; D gene: -; V gene: TRBV30; J gene: TRBJ1-2; CDR3 DNA: TGTGCCTGGAGCTCCCCTCCAGGGATCGGCTACACCTTC; CDR3 protein: CAWSSPPGIGYTF
clone size: -; D gene: -; V gene: TRBV18; J gene: TRBJ2-1; CDR3 DNA: TGTGCCAGCTCACCGATCCGGGGTTACAATGAGCAGTTCTTC; CDR3 protein: CASSPIRGYNEQFF